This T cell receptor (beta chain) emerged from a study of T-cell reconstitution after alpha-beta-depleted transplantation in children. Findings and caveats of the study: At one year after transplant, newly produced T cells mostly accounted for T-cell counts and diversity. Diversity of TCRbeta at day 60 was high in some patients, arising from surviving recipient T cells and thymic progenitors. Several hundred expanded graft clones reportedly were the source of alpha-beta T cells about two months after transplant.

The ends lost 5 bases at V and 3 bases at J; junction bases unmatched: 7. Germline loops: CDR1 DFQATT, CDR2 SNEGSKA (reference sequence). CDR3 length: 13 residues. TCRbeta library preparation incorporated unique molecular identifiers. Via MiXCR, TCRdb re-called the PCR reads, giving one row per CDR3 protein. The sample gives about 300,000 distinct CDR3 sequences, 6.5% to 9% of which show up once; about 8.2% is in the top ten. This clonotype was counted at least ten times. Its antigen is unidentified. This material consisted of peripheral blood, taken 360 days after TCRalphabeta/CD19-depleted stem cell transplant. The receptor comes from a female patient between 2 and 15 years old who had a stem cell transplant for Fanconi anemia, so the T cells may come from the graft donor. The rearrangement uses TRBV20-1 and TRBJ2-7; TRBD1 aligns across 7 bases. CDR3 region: CSASGQLIYEQYF. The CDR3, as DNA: TGCAGTGCTTCGGGACAGTTGATCTACGAGCAGTACTTC.